These T cell receptor beta chains were read from a single sample in a study of blood T cell repertoires in COVID-19. The protocol was immunoSEQ multiplex PCR, while the TCRdb copy is restricted to in-frame clones and leaves out a portion. The table records 200,000 to 250,000 clones, more than 65% of them present only once. The specimen was peripheral blood. The receptors derive from a woman aged 80 or over with acute or convalescent COVID-19. Each CDR3 is given with its conserved first and last residue. The order of the fields is V gene, clone size, D gene, J gene, CDR3 protein, CDR3 DNA. The D gene is left open where the match is weak. Clone size is given for some rows only: seen once, a few or many times, or a class if the clone is expanded.

>TRBV15|few|.|TRBJ2-1
CATSSRQTYNEQFF
TGTGCCACCAGCAGTCGTCAGACATACAATGAGCAGTTCTTC
>TRBV7-7|.|TRBD2|TRBJ2-2
CASRPGLAGVSNTGELFF
TGTGCTAGCAGGCCGGGACTAGCGGGGGTCTCGAACACCGGGGAGCTGTTTTTT
>TRBV2|.|.|TRBJ1-2
CASSERQSAPYGYTF
TGTGCCAGCAGTGAACGACAGTCTGCGCCTTATGGCTACACCTTC
>TRBV10-3|.|.|TRBJ1-5
CAISDQGPYSNQPQHF
TGTGCCATCAGTGACCAGGGGCCTTATAGCAATCAGCCCCAGCATTTT
>TRBV6-5|.|TRBD1|TRBJ1-2
CASSPQGQLYGYTF
TGTGCCAGCAGTCCCCAGGGACAGCTATATGGCTACACCTTC
>TRBV19|.|.|TRBJ1-6
CASSYGRGFSYNSPLHF
TGTGCCAGTAGTTATGGGAGGGGGTTCTCCTATAATTCACCCCTCCACTTT
>TRBV19|.|TRBD2|TRBJ2-7
CASSQASSGGSYEQYF
TGTGCCAGTAGTCAGGCGTCTAGCGGGGGCTCCTACGAGCAGTACTTC
>TRBV19|.|TRBD2|TRBJ2-2
CASSRERGGYTGELFF
TGTGCCAGTAGTAGGGAACGCGGGGGATACACCGGGGAGCTGTTTTTT
>TRBV9|.|TRBD2|TRBJ2-2
CASSVWASGTYTGELFF
TGTGCCAGCAGCGTTTGGGCTAGCGGAACCTACACCGGGGAGCTGTTTTTT
>TRBV12-3/TRBV12-4|.|TRBD2|TRBJ2-7
CASSWTRNEQYF
TGTGCCAGCAGTTGGACTAGAAACGAGCAGTACTTC
>TRBV19|.|.|TRBJ1-6
CASSISRRVDSPLHF
TGTGCCAGTAGTATCTCGCGCAGGGTCGATTCACCCCTCCACTTT
>TRBV7-8|.|TRBD2|TRBJ2-3
CASSPLAGWTDTQYF
TGTGCCAGCAGCCCACTAGCGGGGTGGACAGATACGCAGTATTTT
>TRBV4-1|.|TRBD2|TRBJ2-2
CASSLGVAGGFGELFF
TGCGCCAGCAGCCTAGGGGTAGCGGGGGGGTTCGGGGAGCTGTTTTTT
>TRBV14|.|.|TRBJ2-2
CASRYGYTGELFF
TGTGCCAGCAGATACGGGTACACCGGGGAGCTGTTTTTT
>TRBV9|.|TRBD1|TRBJ1-1
CASSPRTGNTEAFF
TGTGCCAGCAGCCCTCGGACAGGAAACACTGAAGCTTTCTTT
>TRBV28|once|TRBD1|TRBJ1-6
CASSRLDLGRGLFYNSPLHF
TGTGCCAGCAGCCGATTGGACTTAGGCAGGGGGCTTTTCTATAATTCACCCCTCCACTTT
>TRBV11-2|.|.|TRBJ2-1
CASSPQWGPYNEQFF
TGTGCCAGCAGCCCTCAATGGGGGCCCTACAATGAGCAGTTCTTC
>TRBV5-6|.|TRBD1|TRBJ1-6
CASSLGSGQGGSPLHF
TGTGCCAGCAGCTTGGGGTCCGGACAGGGTGGGTCACCCCTCCACTTT
>TRBV6-5|.|.|TRBJ1-5
CASTSRGGNQPQHF
TGTGCCAGCACCTCAAGGGGGGGGAATCAGCCCCAGCATTTT
>TRBV6-1|.|.|TRBJ1-6
CASSDISHTERSPLHF
TGTGCCAGCAGTGATATAAGTCACACTGAGAGGTCACCCCTCCACTTT
>TRBV6-2/TRBV6-3|.|TRBD1|TRBJ1-1
CASSARTGHTEAFF
TGTGCCAGCAGTGCGAGGACAGGTCACACTGAAGCTTTCTTT
>TRBV2|.|.|TRBJ1-2
CASSEARYGYTF
TGTGCCAGCAGTGAAGCGCGGTATGGCTACACCTTC
>TRBV15|.|TRBD1|TRBJ1-4
CATSRTPQGGNEKLFF
TGTGCCACCAGCAGAACCCCGCAGGGGGGAAATGAAAAACTGTTTTTT